This entry lists 10 T cell receptor beta chains sequenced from one sample in a study of blood T cell repertoires in COVID-19 (TCRdb year 2020). Library preparation employed the immunoSEQ multiplex PCR assay. This is the immuneACCESS table as TCRdb keeps it, with only in-frame sequences that have V and J called. A part of the clones is gone; compared with another copy, unresolved V genes explain less than half, and the rest is unexplained. The sample data list tens of thousands of clones, and approximately 80% of these were observed just once. The ten largest clones represent around 10% of the sample. What was sequenced was peripheral blood. The receptor source for this set is a man in his fifties with acute or convalescent COVID-19.

This clone has just one count. J is TRBJ1-4 and V is TRBV4-1, with D unclear. Trimming shortened V by 1 base and J by 7 bases, and 13 bases separated the two germline ends. From germline, CDR1 is MGHRA and CDR2 YSYEKL. The CDR3 sequence is 15 residues long. CDR3 loop: CASSQGRGSFEKLFF. The CDR3, as DNA: TGCGCCAGCAGCCAAGGTCGAGGGAGTTTTGAAAAACTGTTTTTT.

A few counts support this clone. Other DNA variants within this sample encode the same CDR3. Here the CDR3 DNA reads TGTGCCAGCAAGAGGACAGGCGACACCGGGGAGCTGTTTTTT. Its translation is CASKRTGDTGELFF. The V and J genes are TRBV6-4 and TRBJ2-2; TRBD1 aligns across 7 bases. V was clipped by 7 bases and J by 3 bases; unmatched bases: 5. CDR3 length equals 14 residues. Germline lookup yields CDR1 MRHNA and CDR2 SNTAGT.

The chain links TRBV7-9 to TRBJ1-1; no firm D call. Trimming removed 6 bases at V and 0 bases at J, with 11 bases between. There are 14 residues in the CDR3. Germline V gene sequence: CDR1 SEHNR, CDR2 FQNEAQ (reference sequence). CDR3 region: CASRIPGMNTEAFF. The CDR3 DNA sequence: TGTGCCAGCAGAATTCCGGGGATGAACACTGAAGCTTTCTTT.

This rearrangement joins TRBV7-9 to TRBJ2-2; 8 nucleotides agree with TRBD1. This CDR3 is built from 15 residues. The ends lost 5 bases at V and 2 bases at J; junction bases unmatched: 4. Per germline, CDR1 SEHNR and CDR2 FQNEAQ (reference sequence). CDR3 sequence reads: CASSPQGGNTGELFF. As DNA, the CDR3 is TGTGCCAGCAGCCCACAGGGGGGAAACACCGGGGAGCTGTTTTTT.

The rearrangement joins TRBV28 to TRBJ2-3; 9 nucleotides line up with TRBD1. With V trimmed by 3 bases and J by 1 base, 20 bases remained unmatched. The CDR3 loop spans 21 amino acids. The germline V gene encodes CDR1 MDHEN and CDR2 SYDVKM. The DNA for the CDR3 is TGTGCCAGCAGTTTTGACCCAGAATCCGGGACAGGGCGCTTTGGCACAGATACGCAGTATTTT. Amino acid sequence: CASSFDPESGTGRFGTDTQYF.

The CDR3 sequence: CASSQDGTVDQPQHF. The CDR3 DNA reads TGTGCCAGCAGCCAAGATGGTACGGTAGATCAGCCCCAGCATTTT. J is TRBJ1-5 and V is TRBV4-2; no clear D gene. The germline V gene encodes CDR1 LGHNA and CDR2 YNFKEQ. V was cut by 0 bases and J by 5 bases, with 11 bases left in between. This CDR3 comprises 15 residues.

This clone has a single count. V usage is TRBV15 and J usage is TRBJ2-5; TRBD1 aligns across 7 bases. Germline-derived CDR1 and CDR2 are LNHNV and YYDKDF (reference sequence). This CDR3 contains 15 residues. The ends lost 5 bases at V and 4 bases at J; junction bases unmatched: 10. In nucleotides, the CDR3 is TGTGCCACCAGCGTCCCTCCAGGGGGTCCAGAGACCCAGTACTTC. Translated, it gives CATSVPPGGPETQYF.

CDR3 sequence (DNA): TGCAGCGCTACAGGTTCCTACGAGCAGTACTTC. Translation gives CSATGSYEQYF. This sequence joins TRBV29-1 and TRBJ2-7; possibly TRBD1 for D (5 bases). The germline CDR1 and CDR2 sequences are SQVTM and ANQGSEA. The CDR3 runs to 11 residues. V was shortened by 7 bases and J by 1 base, with 8 bases between the two germline ends.

The CDR3 is CASSREGNTEAFF. CDR3 nucleotide sequence: TGTGCCAGCAGCCGCGAGGGAAACACTGAAGCTTTCTTT. The V gene is TRBV7-3, the J gene TRBJ1-1; D is unresolved. V lost 5 bases, J lost 2 bases, and 9 bases lay in between. Germline assignment: CDR1 SGHTA and CDR2 FQGTGA. The CDR3 has 13 amino acids.

The gene calls are TRBV27 and TRBJ1-5; 7 bases map to TRBD1. The CDR3 runs to 18 residues. Trimming at V came to 5 bases and at J to 3 bases, leaving 16 bases not matched to a gene. CDR1 and CDR2 from the germline V gene are MNHEY and SMNVEV (reference sequence). The CDR3 reads CASSAGTAPGVPNQPQHF. The CDR3 bases are TGTGCCAGCAGTGCGGGGACAGCCCCAGGGGTCCCCAATCAGCCCCAGCATTTT.